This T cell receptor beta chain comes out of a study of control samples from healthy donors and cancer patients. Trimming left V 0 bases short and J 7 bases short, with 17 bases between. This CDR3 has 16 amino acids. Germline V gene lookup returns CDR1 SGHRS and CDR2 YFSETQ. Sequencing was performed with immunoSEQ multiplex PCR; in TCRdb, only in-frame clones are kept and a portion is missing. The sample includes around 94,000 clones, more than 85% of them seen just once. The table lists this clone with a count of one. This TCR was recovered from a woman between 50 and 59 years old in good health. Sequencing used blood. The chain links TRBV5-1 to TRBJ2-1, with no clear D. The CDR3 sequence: CASSLEQFVSWNEQFF. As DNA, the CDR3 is TGCGCCAGCAGCTTGGAACAGTTCGTTTCATGGAATGAGCAGTTCTTC.